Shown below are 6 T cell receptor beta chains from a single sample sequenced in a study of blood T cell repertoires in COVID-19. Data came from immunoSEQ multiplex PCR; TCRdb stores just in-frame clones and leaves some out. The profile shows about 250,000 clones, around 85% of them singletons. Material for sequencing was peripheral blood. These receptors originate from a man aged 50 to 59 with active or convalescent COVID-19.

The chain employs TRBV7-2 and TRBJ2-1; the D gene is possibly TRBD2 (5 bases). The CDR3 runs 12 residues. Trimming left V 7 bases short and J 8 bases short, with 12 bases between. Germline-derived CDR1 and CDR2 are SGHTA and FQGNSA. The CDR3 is CASNRGFDEQFF. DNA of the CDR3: TGTGCCAGCAACCGCGGGTTCGATGAGCAGTTCTTC.

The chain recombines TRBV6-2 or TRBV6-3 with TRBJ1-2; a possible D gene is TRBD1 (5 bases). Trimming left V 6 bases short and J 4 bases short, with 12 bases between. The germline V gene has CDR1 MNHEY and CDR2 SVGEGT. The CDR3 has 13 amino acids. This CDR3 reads CASSPPGFYGYTF. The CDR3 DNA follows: TGTGCCAGCAGCCCCCCAGGGTTCTATGGCTACACCTTC.

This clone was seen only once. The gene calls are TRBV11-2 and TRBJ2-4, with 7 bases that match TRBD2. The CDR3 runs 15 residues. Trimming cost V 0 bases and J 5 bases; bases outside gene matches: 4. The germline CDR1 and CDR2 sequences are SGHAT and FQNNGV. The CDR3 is CASSLDRGVQNIQYF. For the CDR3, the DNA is TGTGCCAGCAGCTTAGATCGGGGGGTACAAAACATTCAGTACTTC.

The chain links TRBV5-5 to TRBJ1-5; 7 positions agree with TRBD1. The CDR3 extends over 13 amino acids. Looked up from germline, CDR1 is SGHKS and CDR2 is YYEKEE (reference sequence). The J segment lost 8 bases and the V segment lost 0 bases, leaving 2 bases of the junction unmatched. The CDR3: CASSLEGAKPQHF. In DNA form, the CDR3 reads TGTGCCAGCAGCTTGGAGGGGGCGAAGCCCCAGCATTTT.

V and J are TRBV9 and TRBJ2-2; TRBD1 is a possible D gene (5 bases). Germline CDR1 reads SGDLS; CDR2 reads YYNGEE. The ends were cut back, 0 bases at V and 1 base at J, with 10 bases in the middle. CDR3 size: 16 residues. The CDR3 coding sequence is TGTGCCAGCAGCGTAGACAGCAGGGTGAACACCGGGGAGCTGTTTTTT. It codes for CASSVDSRVNTGELFF.

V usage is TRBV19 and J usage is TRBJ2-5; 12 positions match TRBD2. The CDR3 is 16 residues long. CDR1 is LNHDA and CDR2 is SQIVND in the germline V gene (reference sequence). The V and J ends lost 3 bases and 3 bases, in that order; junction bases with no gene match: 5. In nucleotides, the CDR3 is TGTGCCAGTAGTATTTTTTGGACTAGCGGGAAAGAGACCCAGTACTTC. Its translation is CASSIFWTSGKETQYF.